The present entry profiles one T cell receptor (beta chain) with its context. As yet, its antigen is unknown. With 60 Vbeta and 13 Jbeta primers, the PCR was carried out. The protocol was immunoSEQ multiplex PCR, while the TCRdb copy is restricted to in-frame clones and leaves out a portion. The sample yields over 150,000 clones, about four fifths seen once. In germline, CDR1 is SGHNT, CDR2 YENEEA. This CDR3 region has 14 residues. V lost 4 bases to trimming and J lost 6 bases, with 12 bases between them. The record originates from a study of cytomegalovirus exposure and HLA in healthy donors. General study points: With high specificity and sensitivity, the classifier reportedly diagnosed cytomegalovirus status.

Sequenced sample: PBMCs. The rearrangement joins TRBV11-3 to TRBJ2-2; D gene uncertain. The sequence was obtained from a girl aged 5-17 years in good health and CMV-seropositive. The CDR3 loop is CASSSSGFPGELFF. CDR3 bases: TGTGCCAGCAGCTCGTCAGGTTTCCCCGGGGAGCTGTTTTTT.